This paragraph covers one T cell receptor (beta chain) sequence. The data originate from a study of cytomegalovirus exposure and HLA in healthy donors. The CDR3 totals 16 residues. The V gene lost 7 bases and the J gene lost 0 bases, with 16 bases spanning the gap. Per the germline V gene, CDR1 is SNHLY and CDR2 is FYNNEI. PCR was performed using 60 Vbeta and 13 Jbeta primers. Measured with immunoSEQ multiplex PCR; TCRdb has only the in-frame clones, and not every one. The sample consists of approximately 140,000 clones, roughly three quarters of them appearing once. Every donor was a healthy person donating bone marrow.

The specimen sequenced was PBMCs. This receptor was identified in a woman aged 45-65 years in good health and CMV-seronegative. V and J are TRBV2 and TRBJ2-4; D is perhaps TRBD1 (6 bases). CDR3 residues: CASTVDRSLAKNIQYF. The CDR3 DNA reads TGTGCCAGCACCGTGGACAGATCACTAGCCAAAAACATTCAGTACTTC. Complete variable domain (other parts from reference TRBV2 and TRBJ2-4): EPEVTQTPSHQVTQMGQEVILRCVPISNHLYFYWYRQILGQKVEFLVSFYNNEISEKSEIFDDQFSVERPDGSNFTLKIRSTKLEDSAMYFCASTVDRSLAKNIQYFGAGTRLSVL.